The TCR beta chain under discussion was sequenced for a study of blood T cells in healthy people across ages. Study-level information: About one barcoded beta molecule was captured per two T cells (by template switching).

Combining a sample-barcoded 5' primer with a J-beta primer mix, a second PCR ran for roughly 7 to 11 cycles. TCRdb independently ran MiXCR on the 5' RACE reads; one entry per CDR3 protein. Of about 650,000 distinct CDR3 sequences detected, about 34% appear once; the ten largest clones hold over 15%. This clonotype was seen many times. The CDR3 loop spans 14 amino acids. The germline V gene encodes CDR1 ENHRY and CDR2 SYGVKD. V shed 4 bases and J 2 bases; nucleotides not matched to a gene: 2. This TCR was sampled from a woman older than 75 in good health. The V call is TRBV10-3, the J call TRBJ2-5; the match to TRBD1 covers 9 bases. Sequencing was done on a sample of blood. The CDR3 here is CAISGTGDQETQYF. CDR3 sequence (DNA): TGTGCCATCAGTGGGACAGGGGATCAAGAGACCCAGTACTTC.